The subject of this entry is one TCR beta chain. No antigen is known for it. Within one base of it there is no much larger clone, and no base qualities were kept. V and J lose 7 bases and 0 bases, and a span of 12 bases separates them. From its cysteine to its phenylalanine, the CDR3 spans 15 amino acids. This entry keeps only the CDR3 DNA: 45 bases, framed from base 1. Via the germline V gene (reference sequence), CDR1 is LNHDA and CDR2 SQIVND. The source of the sample is a study of read filtering for tumor transcriptome and immune sequencing (TCRdb year 2020). As for the study more broadly: The cohort consisted of 17 to 20 male and under 15 female patients, with a mean age of about 70 years and an age range of about 45 to 90. Per sample, about 4.05 to 11 million TCR-region mapped reads were obtained with IR-seq, compared with only about 85 to 1273 with RNA-seq. Under revised international staging, about 8 patients fell into R-ISS I, approximately 15 into R-ISS II and over five into R-ISS III. After DNase treatment, whole-transcriptome libraries were prepared with the TruSeq RNA Access Library Prep Kit. One of the main goals was to work out a read-filtering strategy for immune repertoire data, in particular whether clonotypes backed by only a single read should be removed. TCR repertoires obtained by targeted immune repertoire sequencing and by bulk whole-transcriptome sequencing performed on the same bone marrow samples were compared. The research as a whole found: The sorted CD138-negative fraction was not purified T cells but a mixed bone marrow immune population. IR-seq captured clonotypes at much higher depth and more reliably than RNA-seq, and smaller IR-seq throughput sufficed to identify most shared clonotypes. Single-read clonotypes made up around 86% of clonotypes but only roughly 3.6% of total reads in IR-seq, compared with around 71% of clonotypes and more than 40% of reads in RNA-seq. When single-read clonotypes were removed, the proportions of shared clonotypes in IR-seq and RNA-seq correlated more strongly.

Every patient had bone marrow sampled at the time of active disease. Ficoll-Hypaque density gradient centrifugation was used to isolate the bone marrow mononuclear cells. CD138-negative cells were obtained by negative selection after labeling with CD138 magnetic microbeads on a MACS separator, removing myeloma plasma cells. Flow cytometry on an Attune NxT with CD138 antibodies was used to check the purity of the isolated cells. TRIzol reagent was used to extract total RNA, which was then quantified with a NanoDrop spectrophotometer. For each patient, the CD138-negative bone marrow sample underwent paired RNA-seq and IR-seq. Starting from 350 to 450 ng RNA, TCR libraries were constructed with the Immunoverse kit using molecular barcoded adaptors that cover the alpha/delta and beta/gamma chains. TCR library preparation used the same RNA that went into transcriptome sequencing. Sequencing of the TCR libraries was done on an Illumina HiSeq 4000 with 2 x 150 cycles. The original pipeline was this. Using MiXCR, which included quality filtering and error correction, TCR reads were aligned to human V, D, J and C references and then assembled into CDR3 clonotypes. The tcR package in R was used for analysis of clonotype counts and gene usage diversity. For inspection of raw mapping reads, RNA-seq reads were mapped by STAR aligner version 2.5.3a onto GRCh37 of the human genome. To test how sequencing depth affects detected clonotypes, IR-seq fastq files were randomly downsampled with Seqtk 1.3. TCRdb trimmed the raw reads at Q25, called clones with MiXCR and kept productive beta chains. Identical CDR3 proteins give one entry, which carries the most common genes and DNA. The V and J calls and clone size come from TCRdb's table, not from the authors' own analysis. The sample contains about 61,000 distinct CDR3 sequences, about 21% of them found a single time. The ten top clones hold over 13% of the sample.

Recombination linked TRBV19 to TRBJ2-2; TRBD1 might be the D gene, on 5 matching bases. The sample consisted of a population of CD138-negative cells sorted from bone marrow. The cell subset or site label, read with the paper, signifies: bone marrow mononuclear cells depleted of CD138+ plasma/myeloma cells by negative magnetic selection. This TCR derives from a donor aged 40 or over with multiple myeloma. The DNA reads as follows: TGTGCCAGTAATTCCGGCAGGGCGAACACCGGGGAGCTGTTTTTT. It encodes CASNSGRANTGELFF. The entire variable domain, with the stretches around the CDR3 drawn from the reference TRBV19 and TRBJ2-2 proteins, is DGGITQSPKYLFRKEGQNVTLSCEQNLNHDAMYWYRQDPGQGLRLIYYSQIVNDFQKGDIAEGYSVSREKKESFPLTVTSAQKNPTAFYLCASNSGRANTGELFFGEGSRLTVL.